The 2 T cell receptor beta chains listed next were all sequenced from one sample in a study of shared clonotypes between healthy human individuals. TCRdb's table, derived via immunoSEQ multiplex PCR, lists solely in-frame clones and lacks some. The table includes 2 million to 3 million clones, roughly 93% detected once. The sample consisted of naive CD4+ T cells from PBMCs. Regarding subset: CD45RA+ positively selected. The source of these receptors is a man between 18 and 29 years old in good health. Some clones in this sample may be carry-over from other donors' samples.

The chain carries TRBV4-2 and TRBJ2-1; 10 nucleotides line up with TRBD2. The germline CDR1 and CDR2 sequences are LGHNA and YNFKEQ. There are 18 residues in the CDR3. J gave up 2 bases and V 3 bases, and 10 bases lay outside the gene matches. The CDR3 region is CASSQASLAGGTYNEQFF. The CDR3 DNA reads TGTGCCAGCAGCCAGGCAAGTTTAGCGGGAGGCACCTACAATGAGCAGTTCTTC.

V is TRBV19 and J is TRBJ2-2; TRBD2 matches at 7 bases. V was clipped by 1 base and J by 0 bases; unmatched bases: 2. The CDR3 has 16 amino acids. The germline CDR1 and CDR2 sequences are LNHDA and SQIVND (reference sequence). The CDR3 loop reads CASSIGGSANTGELFF. The CDR3, as DNA: TGTGCCAGTAGTATAGGCGGGAGTGCGAACACCGGGGAGCTGTTTTTT.